One and the same sample provided the 8 T cell receptor beta chains below, sequenced in a study of cytomegalovirus exposure and HLA in healthy donors. With 60 Vbeta and 13 Jbeta primers, the PCR was carried out. The protocol was immunoSEQ multiplex PCR, while the TCRdb copy is restricted to in-frame clones and leaves out a portion. The sample has some 100,000 clones, around 86% seen once. Sequencing was performed on PBMCs. These receptors were obtained from a woman in her 30s in good health and CMV-seronegative.

V usage is TRBV10-3 and J usage is TRBJ1-4; D gene unclear. This CDR3 comprises 15 residues. Trimming removed 6 bases at V and 7 bases at J, with 18 bases between. CDR1 is ENHRY, CDR2 SYGVKD, per germline. Here the CDR3 DNA reads TGTGCCATCAGCAGACTGGGAGGAGGAAGTGAAAAACTGTTTTTT. Encoded protein: CAISRLGGGSEKLFF.

J is TRBJ1-1 and V is TRBV16; no definite D call. The length of the CDR3 is 13 residues. Germline values: CDR1 KGHSY, CDR2 FQNENV. With 1 base removed from V and 9 bases from J, the gap between germline ends came to 12 bases. The CDR3: CASSQLGEIQAFF. DNA for the CDR3: TGTGCCAGCAGCCAATTGGGCGAGATACAAGCTTTCTTT.

The CDR3 region is CASSYPERGRWEAFF. As DNA, the CDR3 is TGTGCCAGCAGTTACCCCGAAAGGGGAAGGTGGGAAGCTTTCTTT. This chain joins TRBV6-5 and TRBJ1-1; D may be TRBD1 (5 bases). The length of the CDR3 is 15 residues. The V end lost 2 bases, the J end lost 8 bases, and 18 bases lay between the germline ends. The germline gives CDR1 MNHEY, CDR2 SVGAGI.

In its sample, this clone was seen a few times. The chain joins TRBV30 to TRBJ2-3; 7 nucleotides align to TRBD2. With 2 bases clipped from V and 9 bases from J, the junction kept 11 bases outside the gene matches. The CDR3 totals 14 residues. CDR1 and CDR2 from the germline V gene are GTSNPN and SVGIG (reference sequence). CDR3 bases: TGTGCCTGGAGTAGGGGAGGGTCCAAAGAAACGCAGTATTTT. This encodes CAWSRGGSKETQYF.

V gene TRBV5-1 combines with J gene TRBJ1-2; tentative D call: TRBD1 (6 bases). From germline, CDR1 is SGHRS and CDR2 YFSETQ. This CDR3 is 15 amino acids long. The V end lost 1 base, the J end lost 6 bases, and 16 bases lay between the germline ends. The CDR3 sequence: CASSLLTRGSNGYTF. The DNA of the CDR3 is TGCGCCAGCAGCTTGCTTACCAGGGGATCTAATGGCTACACCTTC.

V usage is TRBV28 and J usage is TRBJ2-7; 11 bases are shared with TRBD2. With V trimmed by 7 bases and J by 4 bases, 6 bases remained unmatched. Germline CDR1 reads MDHEN; CDR2 reads SYDVKM. The CDR3 runs 14 residues. The DNA of the CDR3 is TGTGCCAGCACGCTAGCGGGAGGTTCTTACGAGCAGTACTTC. Translated: CASTLAGGSYEQYF.

The chain links TRBV7-5 to TRBJ2-4; the table's D call TRBD2 went unverified against the DNA. TRBV7-5 is reported as a pseudogene. The CDR3 has 15 amino acids. CDR3 sequence reads: CVRSLEERDDDIQYF. Here the CDR3 DNA reads TGTGTCAGAAGCTTAGAGGAGCGGGATGACGACATTCAGTACTTC.

Written as DNA, the CDR3 is TGTGCCAGCAGCTTAGACAAACTAGCGGGATCAACCTACGAGCAGTACTTC. Translation: CASSLDKLAGSTYEQYF. The rearrangement joins TRBV7-8 to TRBJ2-7; 10 bases are a match to TRBD2. This CDR3 is built from 17 residues. The J segment lost 2 bases and the V segment lost 1 base, leaving 8 bases of the junction unmatched. Germline V gives CDR1 SGHVS, CDR2 FQNEAQ.